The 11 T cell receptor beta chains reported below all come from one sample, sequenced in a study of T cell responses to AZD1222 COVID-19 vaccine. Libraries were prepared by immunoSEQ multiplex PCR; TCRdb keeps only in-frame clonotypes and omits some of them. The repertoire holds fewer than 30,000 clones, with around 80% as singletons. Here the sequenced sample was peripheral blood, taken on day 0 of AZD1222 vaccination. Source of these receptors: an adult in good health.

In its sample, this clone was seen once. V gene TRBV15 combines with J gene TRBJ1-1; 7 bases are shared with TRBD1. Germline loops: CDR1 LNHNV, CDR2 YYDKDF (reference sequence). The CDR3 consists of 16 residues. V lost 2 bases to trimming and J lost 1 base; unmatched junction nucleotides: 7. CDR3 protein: CATSRPAGTANTEAFF. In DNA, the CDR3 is TGTGCCACCAGCAGACCTGCCGGGACAGCGAACACTGAAGCTTTCTTT.

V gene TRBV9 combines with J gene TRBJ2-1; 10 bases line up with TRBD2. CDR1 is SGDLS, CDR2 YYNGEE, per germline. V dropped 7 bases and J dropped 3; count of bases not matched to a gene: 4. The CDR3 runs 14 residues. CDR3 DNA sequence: TGTGCCAGCGACTTAGCGGGAGGCTACAATGAGCAGTTCTTC. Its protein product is CASDLAGGYNEQFF.

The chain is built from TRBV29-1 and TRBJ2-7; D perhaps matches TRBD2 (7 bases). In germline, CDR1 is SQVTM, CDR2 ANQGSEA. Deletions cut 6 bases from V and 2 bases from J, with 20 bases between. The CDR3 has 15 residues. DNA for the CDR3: TGCAGCGTCCTCAAGTTACGGGGGGCCGCCTACGAGCAGTACTTC. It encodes CSVLKLRGAAYEQYF.

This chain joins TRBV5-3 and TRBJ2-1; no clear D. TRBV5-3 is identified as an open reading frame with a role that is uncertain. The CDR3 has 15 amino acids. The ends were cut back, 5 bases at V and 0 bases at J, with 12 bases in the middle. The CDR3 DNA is TGTGCCAGAAGTTTTCCTAGATACTCCTACAATGAGCAGTTCTTC. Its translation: CARSFPRYSYNEQFF.

CDR3 bases: TGTGCCAGTAGTACAGACGGACGGGAGGGTGAAAAACTGTTTTTT. Protein product: CASSTDGREGEKLFF. V is TRBV19 and J is TRBJ1-4; D ambiguous. Germline V gene data show CDR1 as LNHDA and CDR2 as SQIVND (reference sequence). Trimming took 4 bases from V and 7 from J, leaving 16 bases between them. This CDR3 comprises 15 residues.

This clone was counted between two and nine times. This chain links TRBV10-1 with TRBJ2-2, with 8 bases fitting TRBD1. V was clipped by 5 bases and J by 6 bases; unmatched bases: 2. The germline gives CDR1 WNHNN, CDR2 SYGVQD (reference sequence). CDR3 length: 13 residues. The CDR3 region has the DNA TGCGCCAGCAGTCGGACAGGGCCCGGGGAGCTGTTTTTT. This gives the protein CASSRTGPGELFF.

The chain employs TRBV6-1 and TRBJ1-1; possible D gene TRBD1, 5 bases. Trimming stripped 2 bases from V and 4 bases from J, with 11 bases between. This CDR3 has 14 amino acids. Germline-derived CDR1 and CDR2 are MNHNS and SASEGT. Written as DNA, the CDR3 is TGTGCCAGCAGTGAATTTGGGGGAGGCACTGAAGCTTTCTTT. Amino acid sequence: CASSEFGGGTEAFF.

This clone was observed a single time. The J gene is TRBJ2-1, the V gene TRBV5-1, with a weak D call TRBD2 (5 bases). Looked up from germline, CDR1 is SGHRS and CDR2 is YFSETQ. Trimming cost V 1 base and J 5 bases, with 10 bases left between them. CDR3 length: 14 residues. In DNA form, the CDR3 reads TGCGCCAGCAGCTTGAACGGGATAAACAATGAGCAGTTCTTC. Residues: CASSLNGINNEQFF.

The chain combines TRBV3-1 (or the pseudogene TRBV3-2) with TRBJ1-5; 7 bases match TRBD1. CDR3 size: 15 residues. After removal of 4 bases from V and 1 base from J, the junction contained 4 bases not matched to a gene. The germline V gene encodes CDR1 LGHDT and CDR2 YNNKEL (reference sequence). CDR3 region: CASSPRDSSNQPQHF. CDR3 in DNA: TGTGCCAGCAGCCCTAGGGACAGCAGCAATCAGCCCCAGCATTTT.

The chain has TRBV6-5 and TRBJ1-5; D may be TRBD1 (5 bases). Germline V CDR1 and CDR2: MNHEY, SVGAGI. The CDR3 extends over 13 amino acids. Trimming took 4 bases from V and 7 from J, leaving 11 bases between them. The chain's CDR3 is CASSLDMRQPQHF. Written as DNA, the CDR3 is TGTGCCAGCAGTTTGGACATGAGACAGCCCCAGCATTTT.

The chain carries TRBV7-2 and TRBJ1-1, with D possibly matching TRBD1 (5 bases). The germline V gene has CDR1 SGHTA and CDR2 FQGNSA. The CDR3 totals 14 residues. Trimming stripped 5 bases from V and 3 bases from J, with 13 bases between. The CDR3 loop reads CASSTFTGYTEAFF. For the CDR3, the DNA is TGTGCCAGCAGCACATTCACAGGCTACACTGAAGCTTTCTTT. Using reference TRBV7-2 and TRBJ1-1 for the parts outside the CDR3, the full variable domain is GAGVSQSPSNKVTEKGKDVELRCDPISGHTALYWYRQSLGQGLEFLIYFQGNSAPDKSGLPSDRFSAERTGGSVSTLTIQRTQQEDSAVYLCASSTFTGYTEAFFGQGTRLTVV.